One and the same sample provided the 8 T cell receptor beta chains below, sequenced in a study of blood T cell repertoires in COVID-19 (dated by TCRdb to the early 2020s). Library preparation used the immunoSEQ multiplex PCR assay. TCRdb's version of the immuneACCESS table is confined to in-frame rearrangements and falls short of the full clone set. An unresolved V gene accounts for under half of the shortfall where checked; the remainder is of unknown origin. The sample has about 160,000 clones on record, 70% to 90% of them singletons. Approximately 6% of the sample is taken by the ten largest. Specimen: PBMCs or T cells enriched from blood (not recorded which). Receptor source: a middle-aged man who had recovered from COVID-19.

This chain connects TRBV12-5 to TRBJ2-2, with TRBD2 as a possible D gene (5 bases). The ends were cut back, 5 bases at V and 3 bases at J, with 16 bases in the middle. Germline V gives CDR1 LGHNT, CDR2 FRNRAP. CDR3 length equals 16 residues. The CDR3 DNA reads TGTGCTAGTGGTGGAGCCGGGATAGGCTACACCGGGGAGCTGTTTTTT. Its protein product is CASGGAGIGYTGELFF.

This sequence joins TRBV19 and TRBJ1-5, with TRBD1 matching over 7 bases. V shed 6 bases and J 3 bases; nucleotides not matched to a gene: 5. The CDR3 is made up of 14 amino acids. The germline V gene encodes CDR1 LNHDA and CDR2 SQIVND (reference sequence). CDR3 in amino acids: CASRTQGYNQPQHF. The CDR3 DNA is TGTGCCAGTAGGACACAGGGGTACAATCAGCCCCAGCATTTT.

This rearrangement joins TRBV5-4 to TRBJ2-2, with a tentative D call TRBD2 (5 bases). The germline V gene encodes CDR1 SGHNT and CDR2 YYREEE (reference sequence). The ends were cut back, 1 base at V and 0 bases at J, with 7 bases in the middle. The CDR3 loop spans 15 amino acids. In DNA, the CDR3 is TGTGCCAGCAGCTTGCAGCGGCCGAACACCGGGGAGCTGTTTTTT. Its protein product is CASSLQRPNTGELFF.

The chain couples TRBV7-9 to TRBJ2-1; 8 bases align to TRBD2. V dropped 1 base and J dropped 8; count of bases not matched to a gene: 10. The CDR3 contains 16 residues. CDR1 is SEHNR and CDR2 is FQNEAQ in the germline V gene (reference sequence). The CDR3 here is CASSLDTSGRWDEQFF. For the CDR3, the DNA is TGTGCCAGCAGCTTAGATACTAGCGGCCGTTGGGATGAGCAGTTCTTC.

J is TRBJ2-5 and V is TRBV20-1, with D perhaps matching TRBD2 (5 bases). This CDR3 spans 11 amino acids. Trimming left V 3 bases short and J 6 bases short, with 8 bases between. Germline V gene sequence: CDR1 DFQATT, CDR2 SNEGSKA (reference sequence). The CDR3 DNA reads TGCAGTGCTAGCGGGGTGCAGACCCAGTACTTC. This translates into CSASGVQTQYF.

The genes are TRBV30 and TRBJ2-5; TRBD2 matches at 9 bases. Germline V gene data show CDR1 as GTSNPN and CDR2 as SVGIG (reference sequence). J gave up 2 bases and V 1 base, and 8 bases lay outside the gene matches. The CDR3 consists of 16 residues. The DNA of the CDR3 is TGTGCCTGGAGTGGCATAGCGGGGGCGCGACAAGAGACCCAGTACTTC. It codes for CAWSGIAGARQETQYF.

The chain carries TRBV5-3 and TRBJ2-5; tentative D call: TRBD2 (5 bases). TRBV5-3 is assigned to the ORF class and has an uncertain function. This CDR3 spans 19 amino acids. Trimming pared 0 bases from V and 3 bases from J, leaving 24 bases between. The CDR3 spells CARSLVIVPNTGLEETQYF. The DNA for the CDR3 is TGTGCCAGAAGCTTGGTCATAGTCCCTAATACCGGACTGGAAGAGACCCAGTACTTC.

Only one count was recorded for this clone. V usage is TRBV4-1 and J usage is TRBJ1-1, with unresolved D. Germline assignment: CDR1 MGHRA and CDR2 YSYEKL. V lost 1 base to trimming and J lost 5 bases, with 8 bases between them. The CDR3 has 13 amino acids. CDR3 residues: CASSQGVRTEAFF. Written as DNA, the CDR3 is TGCGCCAGCAGCCAAGGCGTGAGAACTGAAGCTTTCTTT.